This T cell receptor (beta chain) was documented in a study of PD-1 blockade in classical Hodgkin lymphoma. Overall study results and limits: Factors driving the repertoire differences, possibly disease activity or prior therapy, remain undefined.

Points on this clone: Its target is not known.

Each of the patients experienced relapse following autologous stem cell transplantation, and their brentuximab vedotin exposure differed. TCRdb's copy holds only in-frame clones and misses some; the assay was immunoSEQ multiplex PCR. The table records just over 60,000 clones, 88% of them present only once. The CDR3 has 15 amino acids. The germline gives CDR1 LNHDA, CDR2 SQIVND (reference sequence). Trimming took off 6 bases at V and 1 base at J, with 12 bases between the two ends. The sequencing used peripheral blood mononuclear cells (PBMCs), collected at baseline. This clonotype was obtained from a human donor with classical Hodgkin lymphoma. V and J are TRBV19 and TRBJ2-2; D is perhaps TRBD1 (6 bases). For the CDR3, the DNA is TGTGCCAGTAGCCAATGGGGGCAGAACACCGGGGAGCTGTTTTTT. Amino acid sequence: CASSQWGQNTGELFF.